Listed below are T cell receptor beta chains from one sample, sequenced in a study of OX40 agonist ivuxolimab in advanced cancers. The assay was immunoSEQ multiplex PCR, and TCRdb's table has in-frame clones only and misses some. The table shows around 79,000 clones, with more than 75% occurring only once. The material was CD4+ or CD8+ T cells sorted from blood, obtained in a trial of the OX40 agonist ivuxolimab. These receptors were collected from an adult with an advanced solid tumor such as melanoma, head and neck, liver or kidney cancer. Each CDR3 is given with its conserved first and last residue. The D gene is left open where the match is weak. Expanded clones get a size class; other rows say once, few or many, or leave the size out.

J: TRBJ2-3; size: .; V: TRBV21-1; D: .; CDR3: CASSRGLAGIYTDTQYF; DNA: TGTGCCAGCAGCCGTGGACTAGCGGGAATATACACAGATACGCAGTATTTT
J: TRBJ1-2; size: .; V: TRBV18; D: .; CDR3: CASSPGQLDAYTF; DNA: TGTGCCAGCTCACCAGGGCAGTTGGATGCCTACACCTTC
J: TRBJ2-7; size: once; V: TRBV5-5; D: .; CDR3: CASSLMGGEQYF; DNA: TGTGCCAGCAGCTTGATGGGTGGCGAGCAGTACTTC
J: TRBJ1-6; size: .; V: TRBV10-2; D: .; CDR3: CASSAGTSNSPLHF; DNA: TGCGCCAGCAGCGCCGGGACATCTAATTCACCCCTCCACTTT
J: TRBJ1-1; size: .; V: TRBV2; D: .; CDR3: CASSRELVNTEAFF; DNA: TGTGCCAGCAGCCGAGAATTGGTGAACACTGAAGCTTTCTTT
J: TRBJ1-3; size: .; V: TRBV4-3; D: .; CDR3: CASSQDWWGSPGNTIYF; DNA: TGCGCCAGCAGCCAAGATTGGTGGGGCAGCCCTGGAAACACCATATATTTT
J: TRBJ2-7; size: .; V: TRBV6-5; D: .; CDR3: CASSYSSGPYEQYF; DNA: TGTGCCAGCAGTTACTCTAGCGGACCCTACGAGCAGTACTTC
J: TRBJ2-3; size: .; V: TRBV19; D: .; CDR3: CASSMLAGASTDTQYF; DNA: TGTGCCAGTAGTATGCTGGCAGGGGCTTCCACAGATACGCAGTATTTT
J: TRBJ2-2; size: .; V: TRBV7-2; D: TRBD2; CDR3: CASSLGGTNTGELFF; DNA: TGTGCCAGCAGCCTGGGGGGGACGAACACCGGGGAGCTGTTTTTT
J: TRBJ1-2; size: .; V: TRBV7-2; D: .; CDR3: CASSPRQTYGYTF; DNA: TGTGCCAGCAGCCCCCGACAGACTTATGGCTACACCTTC
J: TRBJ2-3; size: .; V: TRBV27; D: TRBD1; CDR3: CASSSLTGADTQYF; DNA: TGTGCCAGCAGTTCACTCACAGGGGCAGATACGCAGTATTTT
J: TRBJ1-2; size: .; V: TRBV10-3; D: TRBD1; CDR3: CAISVRSGQGAEYGYTF; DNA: TGTGCCATCAGTGTTCGGTCAGGACAGGGGGCGGAGTATGGCTACACCTTC
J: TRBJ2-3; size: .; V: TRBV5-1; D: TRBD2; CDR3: CASSPTSGGHPDTQYF; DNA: TGCGCCAGCAGCCCGACTAGCGGAGGACATCCAGATACGCAGTATTTT
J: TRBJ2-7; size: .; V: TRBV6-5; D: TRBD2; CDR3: CASSRTSGTYEQYF; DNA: TGTGCCAGCAGTCGGACTAGCGGAACCTACGAGCAGTACTTC
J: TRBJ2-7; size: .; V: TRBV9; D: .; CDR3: CASSGGLDFSYEQYF; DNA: TGTGCCAGCAGCGGCGGACTGGACTTTTCCTACGAGCAGTACTTC